Listed here are 21 T cell receptor beta chains from one sample, sequenced in a study of T cells in Graves' hyperthyroidism and ophthalmopathy. Authors of the study amplified TCR beta CDR3 regions from RNA transcripts. HTBI primers were the set used in a first-round RT-PCR of the TCR CDR3. TCRdb passed the multiplex PCR reads through MiXCR, listing each CDR3 protein once. This table has fewer than 350,000 distinct CDR3 sequences, approximately 22% appearing once. The source material was blood. The receptors were gathered from a woman between 50 and 59 years old with Graves' hyperthyroidism.

On this clonotype: Compared with germline, one end of the junction differs, possibly owing to a read error. The rearrangement joins TRBV11-3 to TRBJ2-1, with D possibly matching TRBD1 (5 bases). Germline CDR1 SGHNT, CDR2 YENEEA. This CDR3 contains 15 residues. The CDR3 here is CASTLTGSSYNEQFF. The CDR3 region has the DNA TGTGCCAGCACCTTAACAGGCAGCTCCTACAATGAGCAGTTCTTC. Using reference TRBV11-3 and TRBJ2-1 for the parts outside the CDR3, the full variable domain is EAGVVQSPRYKIIEKKQPVAFWCNPISGHNTLYWYLQNLGQGPELLIRYENEEAVDDSQLPKDRFSAERLKGVDSTLKIQPAELGDSAVYLCASTLTGSSYNEQFFGPGTRLTVL.

The chain couples TRBV9 to TRBJ1-6, with unresolved D. This CDR3 region has 14 residues. CDR1 is SGDLS, CDR2 YYNGEE, per germline. V lost 3 bases, J lost 10 bases, and 14 bases lay in between. CDR3 loop: CASSAGPGPSPLHF. The CDR3 DNA reads TGTGCCAGCAGCGCCGGGCCGGGCCCCTCACCCCTCCACTTT.

This clonotype showed up many times. The gene calls are TRBV5-1 and TRBJ2-3, with a weak D call TRBD1 (7 bases). Trimming took off 7 bases at V and 7 bases at J, with 16 bases between the two ends. The germline V gene encodes CDR1 SGHRS and CDR2 YFSETQ. The CDR3 is 13 residues long. The CDR3 nucleotides are TGCGCCAGCGCCCGAGGGGGCGGGAATACGCAGTATTTT. As protein: CASARGGGNTQYF.

In the case of this clonotype: A much larger clone is a single base away; this may be a read error. The J gene is TRBJ1-1, the V gene TRBV4-2; 7 bases line up with TRBD1. Germline V CDR1 and CDR2: LGHNA, YNFKEQ. CDR3 size: 14 residues. V was pared by 4 bases and J by 3 bases, with 5 bases of the junction left unmatched. The CDR3 sequence is CASSPTGRDTEAFF. The DNA of the CDR3 is TGTGCCAGCAGCCCGACAGGGAGGGACACTGAAGCTTTCTTT.

This clonotype was observed a handful of times. The V call is TRBV30, the J call TRBJ2-7; 9 bases match TRBD1. V lost 3 bases and J lost 4; bases outside the gene matches: 10. The CDR3 covers 15 residues. From germline, CDR1 is GTSNPN and CDR2 SVGIG (reference sequence). The CDR3 coding sequence is TGTGCCTGGAGCGTTACAGGGGGCGCAGGGTACGAGCAGTACTTC. This encodes CAWSVTGGAGYEQYF.

There are many counts of this clonotype. The V gene is TRBV3-1, the J gene TRBJ1-1; the D gene is possibly TRBD1 (5 bases). Germline V gene lookup returns CDR1 LGHDT and CDR2 YNNKEL (reference sequence). CDR3 size: 16 residues. Deletions cut 2 bases from V and 0 bases from J, with 13 bases between. CDR3: CASSQFQGDMNTEAFF. As DNA, the CDR3 is TGTGCCAGCAGCCAATTCCAGGGTGACATGAACACTGAAGCTTTCTTT.

The sample holds many counts of this clonotype. Relative to the germline gene, one junction end is altered; a read error may explain this. V usage is TRBV7-9 and J usage is TRBJ2-3, with 8 positions matching TRBD2. This CDR3 is built from 16 residues. CDR1 and CDR2 (germline): SEHNR, FQNEAQ (reference sequence). CDR3 DNA: TGTGCCAGCGGTAGTAGGTCGGGAGGGAGCAAAGATACGCAGTATTTT. Amino acids: CASGSRSGGSKDTQYF.

This clonotype was counted only a few times. The rearrangement uses TRBV5-1 and TRBJ2-1; D is possibly TRBD1 (5 bases). Germline V CDR1 and CDR2: SGHRS, YFSETQ. The CDR3 contains 12 residues. V was trimmed by 2 bases and J by 10 bases, leaving 10 bases between them. This CDR3 is CASSLGEPEQFF. CDR3 coding DNA: TGCGCCAGCAGCTTAGGGGAACCGGAGCAGTTCTTC.

To note about this clonotype: A read error may be the cause here, since a much bigger clone is one base away. V usage is TRBV28 and J usage is TRBJ2-3; D is unclear. The CDR3 length is 12 residues. Germline CDR1 and CDR2: MDHEN and SYDVKM. CDR3 sequence: CGSSPDPHTQYF. CDR3 bases: TGTGGCAGCAGTCCCGACCCCCATACGCAGTATTTT.

A single count supports this clonotype. This chain links TRBV18 with TRBJ2-5; D is possibly TRBD1 or TRBD2 (5 bases each). Germline V lookup: CDR1 KGHSH, CDR2 LQKENI. The CDR3 is made up of 14 amino acids. The V end was cut by 2 bases, the J end by 3 bases, with 10 bases between. CDR3 region: CASSPRDGEETQYF. As DNA, the CDR3 is TGTGCCAGCTCACCAAGGGACGGGGAAGAGACCCAGTACTTC.

For this clonotype: One end of the junction fails to match germline, which may point to a read error. The V and J genes are TRBV7-6 and TRBJ2-5, with 12 bases identical to TRBD2. Germline CDR1 and CDR2: SGHVS and FNYEAQ. The CDR3 sequence is 14 residues long. The CDR3: CASSLAGGAETQYF. As DNA, the CDR3 is TGTGCCAGCAGCCTAGCGGGAGGGGCAGAGACCCAGTACTTC.

This clonotype occurred many times. CDR3 loop: CASSPRDRGGEQYF. CDR3 nucleotide sequence: TGTGCCAGCAGTCCCCGTGACAGAGGAGGCGAGCAGTACTTC. The chain recombines TRBV11-1 with TRBJ2-7; D may correspond to TRBD1 or TRBD2 (5 bases each). Germline CDR1 and CDR2: SGHAT and FQDESV (reference sequence). V was pared by 6 bases and J by 6 bases, with 18 bases between. The CDR3 has 14 amino acids.

This clonotype was recorded at least ten times. This chain uses TRBV2 with TRBJ1-1; D is uncertain. Germline CDR1 reads SNHLY; CDR2 reads FYNNEI. The V gene lost 2 bases and the J gene lost 7 bases, with 5 bases spanning the gap. The CDR3 runs 11 residues. The CDR3 loop is CASSEQFEAFF. The DNA for the CDR3 is TGTGCCAGCAGTGAACAGTTTGAAGCTTTCTTT.

This clonotype was seen at least ten times. CDR3 coding DNA: TGTGCCAGCTCACCACTTCCAGGGCGAAACACAGATACGCAGTATTTT. Translating it yields CASSPLPGRNTDTQYF. This chain links TRBV18 with TRBJ2-3, with D possibly matching TRBD1 (5 bases). Trimming pared 1 base from V and 2 bases from J, leaving 13 bases between. From germline, CDR1 is KGHSH and CDR2 LQKENI. The CDR3 has 16 amino acids. Full variable domain (missing parts from reference TRBV18 and TRBJ2-3): NAGVMQNPRHLVRRRGQEARLRCSPMKGHSHVYWYRQLPEEGLKFMVYLQKENIIDESGMPKERFSAEFPKEGPSILRIQQVVRGDSAAYFCASSPLPGRNTDTQYFGPGTRLTVL.

At least ten counts were recorded for this clonotype. This chain links TRBV3-1 with TRBJ1-3; 7 nucleotides align to TRBD1. The junction had 8 bases not matched to a gene; V was cut back by 6 bases and J by 3 bases. Per the germline V gene, CDR1 is LGHDT and CDR2 is YNNKEL (reference sequence). The CDR3 is 15 amino acids. The CDR3 region has the DNA TGTGCCAGCAGGCCTTCGACAGGGTTTGGAAACACCATATATTTT. It translates to CASRPSTGFGNTIYF.

This clonotype was seen at least ten times. CDR3 loop: CSAPGLTNTGELFF. CDR3 nucleotides: TGCAGTGCCCCGGGCCTTACGAACACCGGGGAGCTGTTTTTT. V gene TRBV20-1 combines with J gene TRBJ2-2; D uncertain. V dropped 6 bases and J dropped 0 bases, with 11 bases sitting between them. Germline values: CDR1 DFQATT, CDR2 SNEGSKA (reference sequence). The CDR3 covers 14 residues.

This clonotype was detected ten times or more. V is TRBV12-3 or TRBV12-4 and J is TRBJ2-5, with D hard to call. The CDR3 is 13 amino acids. V was trimmed by 2 bases and J by 5 bases, leaving 9 bases between them. CDR3 DNA: TGTGCCAGCAGTTTACTCTCTAGGGAGACCCAGTACTTC. Protein sequence: CASSLLSRETQYF.

This clonotype was detected a few times. The chain joins TRBV30 to TRBJ2-6, with TRBD2 as a possible D gene (6 bases). CDR1 and CDR2 from the germline V gene are GTSNPN and SVGIG (reference sequence). Deletions cut 3 bases from V and 1 base from J, with 16 bases between. The CDR3 covers 17 residues. In nucleotides, the CDR3 is TGTGCCTGGAGCACCGGGACTTCCCCTTCTGGGGCCAACGTCCTGACTTTC. Its protein product is CAWSTGTSPSGANVLTF.

The sample holds many counts of this clonotype. V gene TRBV3-1 combines with J gene TRBJ1-4; 9 bases fit TRBD1. Germline V gene data show CDR1 as LGHDT and CDR2 as YNNKEL (reference sequence). Trimming cost V 2 bases and J 7 bases; bases outside gene matches: 8. The CDR3 loop spans 16 amino acids. Here the CDR3 reads CASSQRTGTGTEKLFF. The DNA for the CDR3 is TGTGCCAGCAGCCAACGAACCGGGACAGGGACTGAAAAACTGTTTTTT.

This chain connects TRBV7-9 to TRBJ2-7, with D perhaps matching TRBD1 or TRBD2 (5 bases each). Germline values: CDR1 SEHNR, CDR2 FQNEAQ (reference sequence). The V end lost 5 bases, the J end lost 3 bases, and 14 bases lay between the germline ends. The CDR3 is 14 residues long. The CDR3 protein is CASSARDHNYEQYF. In DNA form, the CDR3 reads TGTGCCAGCAGCGCCCGGGACCACAACTACGAGCAGTACTTC.

CDR3 DNA sequence: TGTGCCAGCAGTTTAACTAGCGGGAGTCTGGATACGCAGTATTTT. Residues: CASSLTSGSLDTQYF. The chain couples TRBV2 to TRBJ2-3; 11 bases fit TRBD2. Germline V gene sequence: CDR1 SNHLY, CDR2 FYNNEI. This CDR3 has 15 amino acids. Losses at the gene ends were 5 bases for V and 6 bases for J; bases not matched to a gene: 7.